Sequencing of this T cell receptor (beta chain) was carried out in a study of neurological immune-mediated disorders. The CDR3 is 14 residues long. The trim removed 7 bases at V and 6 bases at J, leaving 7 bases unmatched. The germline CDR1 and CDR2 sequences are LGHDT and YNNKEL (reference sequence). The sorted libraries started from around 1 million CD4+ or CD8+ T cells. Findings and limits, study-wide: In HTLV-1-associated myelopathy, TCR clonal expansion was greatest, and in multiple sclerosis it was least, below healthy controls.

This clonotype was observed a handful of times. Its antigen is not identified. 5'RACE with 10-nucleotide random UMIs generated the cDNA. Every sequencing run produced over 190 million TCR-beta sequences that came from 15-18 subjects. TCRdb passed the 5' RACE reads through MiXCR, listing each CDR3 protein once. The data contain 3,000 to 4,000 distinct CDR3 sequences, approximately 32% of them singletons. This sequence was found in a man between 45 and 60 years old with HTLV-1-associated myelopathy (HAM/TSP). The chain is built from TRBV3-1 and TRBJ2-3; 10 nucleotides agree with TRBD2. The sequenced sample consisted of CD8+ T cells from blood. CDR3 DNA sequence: TGTGCCAGCATGCCGGGACTAGCGCGTGATACGCAGTATTTT. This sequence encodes CASMPGLARDTQYF.